This T cell receptor (beta chain) derives from a study of blood T cell repertoires in COVID-19. Study details: Some COVID-19 samples were acute and others convalescent; all came from the United States, Italy and Spain. Sample material is recorded as cDNA or gDNA derived from T cells, B-cell-depleted T cells, or PBMCs.

Original handling: By means of reference gene primer amplification, nucleated cell counts were estimated. Clones were read by immunoSEQ multiplex PCR, and TCRdb kept only the in-frame ones, dropping some. Clone size and the V and J calls come from that table; the DNA yielded D and trimming. The top ten clones hold 3% to 3.5% of a sample with some 260,000 clones, about 80% of them seen once. The CDR3 is made up of 15 amino acids. The V segment lost 4 bases and the J segment 1 base; nucleotides outside the gene matches: 6. Germline CDR1 SGHRS, CDR2 YFSETQ. The rearrangement uses TRBV5-1 and TRBJ2-7; TRBD2 aligns across 9 bases. The sequenced sample was peripheral blood. This receptor was obtained from a woman of 80 years or more with acute or convalescent COVID-19. The CDR3 region is CASSGGLAGSYEQYF. In DNA, the CDR3 is TGCGCCAGCAGCGGGGGACTAGCCGGTTCCTACGAGCAGTACTTC.